This T cell receptor (beta chain) was identified during a study of OX40 agonist ivuxolimab in advanced cancers. For this clone: Its specificity is unknown.

After removal of 5 bases from V and 5 bases from J, the junction contained 8 bases not matched to a gene. Germline CDR1 reads SEHNR; CDR2 reads FQNEAQ (reference sequence). This CDR3 comprises 14 residues. Findings and limits, study-wide: Partly responding patients at 0.1-3.0 mg/kg showed some of the smallest clonal expansion.

Using immunoSEQ multiplex PCR, the repertoire was profiled, and TCRdb retains in-frame clones only, with some absent. The top ten hold approximately 11% of the sample, which has 84,000 or so clones, 94% seen once. The input for sequencing was CD4+ or CD8+ T cells sorted from blood, taken in a trial of the OX40 agonist ivuxolimab. The rearrangement joins TRBV7-9 to TRBJ2-5; 7 bases are a match to TRBD2. This clonotype was sampled from an adult with an advanced solid tumor such as melanoma, head and neck, liver or kidney cancer. CDR3 DNA sequence: TGTGCCAGCAGCCATGGGACTATTGCGGAGACCCAGTACTTC. The encoded protein is CASSHGTIAETQYF.